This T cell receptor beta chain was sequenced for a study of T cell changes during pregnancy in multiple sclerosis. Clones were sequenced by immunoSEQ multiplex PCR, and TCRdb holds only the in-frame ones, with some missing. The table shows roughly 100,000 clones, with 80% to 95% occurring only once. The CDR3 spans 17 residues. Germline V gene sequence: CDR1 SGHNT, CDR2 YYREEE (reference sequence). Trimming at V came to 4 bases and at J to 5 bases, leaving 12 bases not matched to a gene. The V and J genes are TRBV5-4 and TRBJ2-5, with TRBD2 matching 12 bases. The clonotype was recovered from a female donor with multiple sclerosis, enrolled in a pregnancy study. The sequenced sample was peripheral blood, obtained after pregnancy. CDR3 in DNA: TGTGCCAGCAGCCCCGGCTCTAGCGGGGGGGCCTGGGAGACCCAGTACTTC. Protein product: CASSPGSSGGAWETQYF.